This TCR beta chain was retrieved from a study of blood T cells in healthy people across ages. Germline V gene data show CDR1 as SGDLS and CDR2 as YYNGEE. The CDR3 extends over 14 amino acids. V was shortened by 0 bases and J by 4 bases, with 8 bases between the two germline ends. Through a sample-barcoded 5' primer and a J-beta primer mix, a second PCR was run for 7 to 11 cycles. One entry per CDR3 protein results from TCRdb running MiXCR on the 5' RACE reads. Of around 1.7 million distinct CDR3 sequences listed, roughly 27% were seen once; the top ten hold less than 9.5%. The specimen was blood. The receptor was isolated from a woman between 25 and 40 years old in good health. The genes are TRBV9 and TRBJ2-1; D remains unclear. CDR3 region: CASSVGVGYNEQFF. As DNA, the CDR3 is TGTGCCAGCAGCGTAGGGGTAGGGTACAATGAGCAGTTCTTC.